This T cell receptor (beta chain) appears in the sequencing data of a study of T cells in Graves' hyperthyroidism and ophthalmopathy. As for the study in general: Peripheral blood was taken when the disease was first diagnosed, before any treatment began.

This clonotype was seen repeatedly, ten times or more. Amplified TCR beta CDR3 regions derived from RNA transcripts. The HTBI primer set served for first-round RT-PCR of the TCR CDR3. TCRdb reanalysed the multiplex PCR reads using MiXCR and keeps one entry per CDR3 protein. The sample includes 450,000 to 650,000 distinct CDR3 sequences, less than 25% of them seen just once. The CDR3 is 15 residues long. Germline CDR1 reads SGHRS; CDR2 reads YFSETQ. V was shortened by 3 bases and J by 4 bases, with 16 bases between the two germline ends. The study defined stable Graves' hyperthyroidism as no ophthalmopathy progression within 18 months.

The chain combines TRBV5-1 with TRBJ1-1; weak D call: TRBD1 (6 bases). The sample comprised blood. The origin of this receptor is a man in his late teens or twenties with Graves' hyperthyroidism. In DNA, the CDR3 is TGCGCCAGCAGCTGGCAGGGGTCCGGGGGCACTGAAGCTTTCTTT. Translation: CASSWQGSGGTEAFF.